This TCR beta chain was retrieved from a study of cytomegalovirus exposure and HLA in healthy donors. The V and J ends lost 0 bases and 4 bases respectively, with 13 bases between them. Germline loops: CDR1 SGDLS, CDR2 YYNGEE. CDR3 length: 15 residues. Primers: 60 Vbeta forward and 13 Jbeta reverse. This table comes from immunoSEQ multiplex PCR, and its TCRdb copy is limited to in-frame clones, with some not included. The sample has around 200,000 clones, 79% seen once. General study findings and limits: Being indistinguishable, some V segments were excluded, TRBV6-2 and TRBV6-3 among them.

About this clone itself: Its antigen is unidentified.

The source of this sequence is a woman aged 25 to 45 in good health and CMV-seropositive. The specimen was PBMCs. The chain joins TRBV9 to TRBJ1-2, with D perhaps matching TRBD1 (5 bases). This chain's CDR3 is CASSVEEGTVYGYTF. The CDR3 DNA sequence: TGTGCCAGCAGCGTAGAGGAAGGGACTGTCTATGGCTACACCTTC.